This TCR beta chain was retrieved from a study of cytomegalovirus exposure and HLA in healthy donors. Study details: Assignment to the Caucasian-associated ancestry cluster applied to around 82% of the approximately 420 genotyped donors. Study-wide results and limits: Indistinguishable V segments, including TRBV6-2 and TRBV6-3, were excluded.

This clone showed up just once. Its specificity is unknown. PCR used 60 Vbeta primers and 13 Jbeta primers. Using immunoSEQ multiplex PCR, the repertoire was profiled, and TCRdb retains in-frame clones only, with some absent. The sample lists over 75,000 clones, roughly 80% seen once, with 16% in the top ten. CDR1 and CDR2 (germline): LGHNT, FRNRAP. The length of the CDR3 is 15 residues. Trimming removed 5 bases at V and 3 bases at J, with 17 bases between. The clonotype comes from a man aged 55 to 70 in good health and CMV-seropositive. The V call is TRBV12-5, the J call TRBJ2-7; D gene ambiguous. Sequencing was done on a sample of PBMCs. CDR3 residues: CASGPGRSPLYEQYF. In DNA form, the CDR3 reads TGTGCTAGTGGTCCCGGTCGGAGTCCTCTCTACGAGCAGTACTTC.